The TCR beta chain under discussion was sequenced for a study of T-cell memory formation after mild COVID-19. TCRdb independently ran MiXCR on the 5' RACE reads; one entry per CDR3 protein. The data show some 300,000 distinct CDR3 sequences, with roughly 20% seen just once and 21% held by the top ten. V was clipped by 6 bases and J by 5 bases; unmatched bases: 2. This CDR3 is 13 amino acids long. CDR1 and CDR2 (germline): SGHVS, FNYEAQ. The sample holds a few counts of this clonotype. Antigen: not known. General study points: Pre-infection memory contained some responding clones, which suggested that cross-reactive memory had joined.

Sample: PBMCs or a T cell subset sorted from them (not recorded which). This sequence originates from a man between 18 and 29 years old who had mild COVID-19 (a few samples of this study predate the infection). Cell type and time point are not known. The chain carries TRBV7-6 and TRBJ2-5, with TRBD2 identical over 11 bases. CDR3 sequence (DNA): TGTGCCAGCAGGATAGCGGGGGGGGAGACCCAGTACTTC. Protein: CASRIAGGETQYF. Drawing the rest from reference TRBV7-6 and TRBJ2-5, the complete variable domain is GAGVSQSPRYKVTKRGQDVALRCDPISGHVSLYWYRQALGQGPEFLTYFNYEAQQDKSGLPNDRFSAERPEGSISTLTIQRTEQRDSAMYRCASRIAGGETQYFGPGTRLLVL.